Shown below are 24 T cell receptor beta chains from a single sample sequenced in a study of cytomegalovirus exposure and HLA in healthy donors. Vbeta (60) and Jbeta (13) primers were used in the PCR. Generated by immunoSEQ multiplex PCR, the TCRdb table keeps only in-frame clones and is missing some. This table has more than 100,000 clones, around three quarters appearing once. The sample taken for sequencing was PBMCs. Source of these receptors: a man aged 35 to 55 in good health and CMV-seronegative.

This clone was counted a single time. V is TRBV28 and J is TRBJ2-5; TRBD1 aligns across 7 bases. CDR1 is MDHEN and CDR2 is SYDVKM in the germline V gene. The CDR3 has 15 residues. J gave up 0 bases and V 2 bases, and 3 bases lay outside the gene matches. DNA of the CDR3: TGTGCCAGCAGTTTAGGGACAGAGTACCAAGAGACCCAGTACTTC. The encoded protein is CASSLGTEYQETQYF.

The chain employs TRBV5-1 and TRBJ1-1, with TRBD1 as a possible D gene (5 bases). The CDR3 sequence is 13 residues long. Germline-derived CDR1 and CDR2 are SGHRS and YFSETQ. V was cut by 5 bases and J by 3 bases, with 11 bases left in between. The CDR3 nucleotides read TGCGCCAGCAGGGCAGGGCTGGACACTGAAGCTTTCTTT. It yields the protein CASRAGLDTEAFF.

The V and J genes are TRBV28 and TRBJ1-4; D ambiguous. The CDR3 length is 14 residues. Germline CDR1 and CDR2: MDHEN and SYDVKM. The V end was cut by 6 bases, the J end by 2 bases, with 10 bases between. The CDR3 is CASRTGITNEKLFF. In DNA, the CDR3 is TGTGCCAGCAGAACCGGGATTACTAATGAAAAACTGTTTTTT.

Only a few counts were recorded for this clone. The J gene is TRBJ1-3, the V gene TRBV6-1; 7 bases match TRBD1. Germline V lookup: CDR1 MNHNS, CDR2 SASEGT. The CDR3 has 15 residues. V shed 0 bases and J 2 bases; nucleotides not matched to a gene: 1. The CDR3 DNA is TGTGCCAGCAGTGAAGCGGGACAGCCTGGAAACACCATATATTTT. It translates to CASSEAGQPGNTIYF.

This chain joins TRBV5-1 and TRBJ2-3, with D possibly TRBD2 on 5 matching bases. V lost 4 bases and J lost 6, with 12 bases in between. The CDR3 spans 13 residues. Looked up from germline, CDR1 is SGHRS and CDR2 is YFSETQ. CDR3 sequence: CASSLPGGDTQYF. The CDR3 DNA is TGCGCCAGCAGCCTCCCGGGCGGGGATACGCAGTATTTT.

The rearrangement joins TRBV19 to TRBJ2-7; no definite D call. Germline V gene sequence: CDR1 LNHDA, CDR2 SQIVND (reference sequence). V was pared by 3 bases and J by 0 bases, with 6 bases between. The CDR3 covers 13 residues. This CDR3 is CASSITSSYEQYF. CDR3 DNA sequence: TGTGCCAGTAGTATTACAAGCTCCTACGAGCAGTACTTC.

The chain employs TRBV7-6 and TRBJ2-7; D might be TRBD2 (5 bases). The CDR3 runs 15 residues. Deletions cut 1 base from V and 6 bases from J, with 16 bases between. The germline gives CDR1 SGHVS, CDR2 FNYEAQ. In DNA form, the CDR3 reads TGTGCCAGCAGCTTAGGCGGTAGGGTGACTATCGAGCAGTACTTC. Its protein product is CASSLGGRVTIEQYF.

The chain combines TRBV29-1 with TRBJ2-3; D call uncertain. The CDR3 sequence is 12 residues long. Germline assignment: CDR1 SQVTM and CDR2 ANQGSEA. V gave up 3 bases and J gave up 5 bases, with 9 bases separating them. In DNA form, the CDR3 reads TGCAGCGTTGACGGGTCCATAGATACGCAGTATTTT. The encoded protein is CSVDGSIDTQYF.

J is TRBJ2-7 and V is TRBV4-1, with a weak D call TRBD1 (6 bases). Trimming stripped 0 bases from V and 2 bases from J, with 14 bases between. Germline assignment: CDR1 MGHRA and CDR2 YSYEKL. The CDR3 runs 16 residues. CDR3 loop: CASSQDVAGAPYEQYF. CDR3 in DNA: TGCGCCAGCAGCCAAGATGTGGCAGGGGCCCCCTACGAGCAGTACTTC.

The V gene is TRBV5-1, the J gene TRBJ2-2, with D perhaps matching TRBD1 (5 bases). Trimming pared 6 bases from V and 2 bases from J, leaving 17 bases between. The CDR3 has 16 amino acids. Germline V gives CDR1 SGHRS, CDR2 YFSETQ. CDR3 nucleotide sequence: TGCGCCAGCACCTCAATGACAGATTTCAACACCGGGGAGCTGTTTTTT. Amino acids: CASTSMTDFNTGELFF.

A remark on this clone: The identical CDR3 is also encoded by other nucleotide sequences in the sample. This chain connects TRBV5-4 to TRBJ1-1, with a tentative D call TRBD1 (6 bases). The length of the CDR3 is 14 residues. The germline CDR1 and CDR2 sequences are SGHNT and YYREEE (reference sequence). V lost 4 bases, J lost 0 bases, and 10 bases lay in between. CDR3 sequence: CASSPDSMNTEAFF. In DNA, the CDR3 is TGTGCCAGCAGCCCGGACAGTATGAACACTGAAGCTTTCTTT.

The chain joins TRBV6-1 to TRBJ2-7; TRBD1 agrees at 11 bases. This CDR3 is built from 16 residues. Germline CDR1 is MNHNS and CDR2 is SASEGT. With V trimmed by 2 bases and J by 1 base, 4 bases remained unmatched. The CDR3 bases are TGTGCCAGCAGTGAACCCGGGACAGGGGGTTCCTACGAGCAGTACTTC. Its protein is CASSEPGTGGSYEQYF.

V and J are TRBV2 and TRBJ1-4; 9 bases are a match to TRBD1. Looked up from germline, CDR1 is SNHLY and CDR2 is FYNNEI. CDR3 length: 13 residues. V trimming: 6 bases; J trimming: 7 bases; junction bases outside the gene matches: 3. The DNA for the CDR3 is TGTGCCAGCAGCCCGGACAGGGGTGAAAAACTGTTTTTT. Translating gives CASSPDRGEKLFF. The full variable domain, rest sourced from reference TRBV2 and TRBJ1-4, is EPEVTQTPSHQVTQMGQEVILRCVPISNHLYFYWYRQILGQKVEFLVSFYNNEISEKSEIFDDQFSVERPDGSNFTLKIRSTKLEDSAMYFCASSPDRGEKLFFGSGTQLSVL.

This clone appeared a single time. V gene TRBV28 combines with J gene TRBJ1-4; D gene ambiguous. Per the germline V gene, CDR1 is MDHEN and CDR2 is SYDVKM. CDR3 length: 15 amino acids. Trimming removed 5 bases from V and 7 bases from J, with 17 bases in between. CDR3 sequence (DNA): TGTGCCAGCAGTCCCATACTTGGCGGAGGTGAAAAACTGTTTTTT. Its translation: CASSPILGGGEKLFF.

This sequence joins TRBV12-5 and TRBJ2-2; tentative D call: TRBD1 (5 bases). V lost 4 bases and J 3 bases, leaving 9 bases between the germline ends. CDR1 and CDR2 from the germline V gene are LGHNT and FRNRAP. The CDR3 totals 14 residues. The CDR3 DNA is TGTGCTAGTGGTTCTGACAGTCACACCGGGGAGCTGTTTTTT. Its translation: CASGSDSHTGELFF.

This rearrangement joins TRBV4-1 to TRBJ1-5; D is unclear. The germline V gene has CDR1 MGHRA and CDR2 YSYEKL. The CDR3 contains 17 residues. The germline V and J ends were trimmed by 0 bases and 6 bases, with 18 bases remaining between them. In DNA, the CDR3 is TGCGCCAGCAGCCAAGATGGCGGGGATAATTGGGGTCAGCCCCAGCATTTT. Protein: CASSQDGGDNWGQPQHF.

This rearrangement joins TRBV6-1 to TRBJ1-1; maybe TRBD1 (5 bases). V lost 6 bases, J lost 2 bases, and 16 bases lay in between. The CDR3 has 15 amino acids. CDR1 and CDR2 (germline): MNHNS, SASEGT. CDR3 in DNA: TGTGCCAGCAGCCCCATAAAAGGGGTTAACACTGAAGCTTTCTTT. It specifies CASSPIKGVNTEAFF.

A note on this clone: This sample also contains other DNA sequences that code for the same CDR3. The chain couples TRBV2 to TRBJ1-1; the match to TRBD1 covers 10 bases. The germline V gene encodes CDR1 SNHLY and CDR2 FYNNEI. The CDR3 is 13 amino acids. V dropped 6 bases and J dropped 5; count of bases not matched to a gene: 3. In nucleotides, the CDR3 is TGTGCCAGCAGACGGACAGGGGGTACTGAAGCTTTCTTT. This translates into CASRRTGGTEAFF. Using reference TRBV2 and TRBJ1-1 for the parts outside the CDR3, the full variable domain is EPEVTQTPSHQVTQMGQEVILRCVPISNHLYFYWYRQILGQKVEFLVSFYNNEISEKSEIFDDQFSVERPDGSNFTLKIRSTKLEDSAMYFCASRRTGGTEAFFGQGTRLTVV.

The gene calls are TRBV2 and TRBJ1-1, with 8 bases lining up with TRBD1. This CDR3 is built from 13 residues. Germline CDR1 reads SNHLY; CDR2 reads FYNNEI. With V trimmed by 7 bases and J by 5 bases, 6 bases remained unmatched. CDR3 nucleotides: TGTGCCAGCACCGGACAGGGTGGAACTGAAGCTTTCTTT. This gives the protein CASTGQGGTEAFF.

DNA for the CDR3: TGTGCCAGCAGTTCCCTTTGGGGGACTAGCGAAGTCCAAGAGACCCAGTACTTC. This sequence encodes CASSSLWGTSEVQETQYF. V is TRBV28 and J is TRBJ2-5; TRBD2 aligns across 10 bases. The CDR3 sequence is 18 residues long. J gave up 1 base and V 4 bases, and 12 bases lay outside the gene matches. CDR1 MDHEN and CDR2 SYDVKM come from the germline V gene.

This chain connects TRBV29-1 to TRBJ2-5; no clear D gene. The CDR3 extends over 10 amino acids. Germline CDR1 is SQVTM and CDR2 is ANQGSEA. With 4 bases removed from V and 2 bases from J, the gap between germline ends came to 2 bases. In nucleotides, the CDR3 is TGCAGCGTTGCTCAAGAGACCCAGTACTTC. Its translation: CSVAQETQYF.

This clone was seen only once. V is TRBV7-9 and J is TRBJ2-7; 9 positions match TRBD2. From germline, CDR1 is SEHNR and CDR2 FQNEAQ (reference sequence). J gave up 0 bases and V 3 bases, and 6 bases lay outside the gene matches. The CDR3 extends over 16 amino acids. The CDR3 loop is CASSFGLAGSSYEQYF. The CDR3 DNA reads TGTGCCAGCAGCTTCGGGCTAGCGGGGAGCTCCTACGAGCAGTACTTC.

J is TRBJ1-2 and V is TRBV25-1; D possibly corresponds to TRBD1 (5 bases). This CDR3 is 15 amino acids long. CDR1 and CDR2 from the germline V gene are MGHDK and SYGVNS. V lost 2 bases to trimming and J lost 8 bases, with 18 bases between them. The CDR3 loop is CASSEAKGGTVGYTF. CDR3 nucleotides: TGTGCCAGCAGTGAAGCTAAGGGAGGGACGGTAGGCTACACCTTC.

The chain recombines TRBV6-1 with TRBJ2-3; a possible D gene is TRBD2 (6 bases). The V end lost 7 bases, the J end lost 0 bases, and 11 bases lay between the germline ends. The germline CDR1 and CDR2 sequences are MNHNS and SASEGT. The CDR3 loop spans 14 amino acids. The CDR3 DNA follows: TGTGCCAGCACGGGCGGGGCTAGCACAGATACGCAGTATTTT. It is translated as CASTGGASTDTQYF.